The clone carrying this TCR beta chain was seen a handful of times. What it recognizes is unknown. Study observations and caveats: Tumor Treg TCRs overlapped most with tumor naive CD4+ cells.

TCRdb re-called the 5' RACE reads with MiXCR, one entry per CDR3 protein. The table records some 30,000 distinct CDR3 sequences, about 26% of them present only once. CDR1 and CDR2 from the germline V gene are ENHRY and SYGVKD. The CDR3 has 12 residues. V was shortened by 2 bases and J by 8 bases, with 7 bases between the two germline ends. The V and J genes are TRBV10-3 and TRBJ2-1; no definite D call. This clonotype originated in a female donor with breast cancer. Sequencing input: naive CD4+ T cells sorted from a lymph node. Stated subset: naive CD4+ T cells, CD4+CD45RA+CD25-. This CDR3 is CAISEVVDEQFF. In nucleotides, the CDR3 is TGTGCCATCAGTGAGGTAGTCGATGAGCAGTTCTTC.